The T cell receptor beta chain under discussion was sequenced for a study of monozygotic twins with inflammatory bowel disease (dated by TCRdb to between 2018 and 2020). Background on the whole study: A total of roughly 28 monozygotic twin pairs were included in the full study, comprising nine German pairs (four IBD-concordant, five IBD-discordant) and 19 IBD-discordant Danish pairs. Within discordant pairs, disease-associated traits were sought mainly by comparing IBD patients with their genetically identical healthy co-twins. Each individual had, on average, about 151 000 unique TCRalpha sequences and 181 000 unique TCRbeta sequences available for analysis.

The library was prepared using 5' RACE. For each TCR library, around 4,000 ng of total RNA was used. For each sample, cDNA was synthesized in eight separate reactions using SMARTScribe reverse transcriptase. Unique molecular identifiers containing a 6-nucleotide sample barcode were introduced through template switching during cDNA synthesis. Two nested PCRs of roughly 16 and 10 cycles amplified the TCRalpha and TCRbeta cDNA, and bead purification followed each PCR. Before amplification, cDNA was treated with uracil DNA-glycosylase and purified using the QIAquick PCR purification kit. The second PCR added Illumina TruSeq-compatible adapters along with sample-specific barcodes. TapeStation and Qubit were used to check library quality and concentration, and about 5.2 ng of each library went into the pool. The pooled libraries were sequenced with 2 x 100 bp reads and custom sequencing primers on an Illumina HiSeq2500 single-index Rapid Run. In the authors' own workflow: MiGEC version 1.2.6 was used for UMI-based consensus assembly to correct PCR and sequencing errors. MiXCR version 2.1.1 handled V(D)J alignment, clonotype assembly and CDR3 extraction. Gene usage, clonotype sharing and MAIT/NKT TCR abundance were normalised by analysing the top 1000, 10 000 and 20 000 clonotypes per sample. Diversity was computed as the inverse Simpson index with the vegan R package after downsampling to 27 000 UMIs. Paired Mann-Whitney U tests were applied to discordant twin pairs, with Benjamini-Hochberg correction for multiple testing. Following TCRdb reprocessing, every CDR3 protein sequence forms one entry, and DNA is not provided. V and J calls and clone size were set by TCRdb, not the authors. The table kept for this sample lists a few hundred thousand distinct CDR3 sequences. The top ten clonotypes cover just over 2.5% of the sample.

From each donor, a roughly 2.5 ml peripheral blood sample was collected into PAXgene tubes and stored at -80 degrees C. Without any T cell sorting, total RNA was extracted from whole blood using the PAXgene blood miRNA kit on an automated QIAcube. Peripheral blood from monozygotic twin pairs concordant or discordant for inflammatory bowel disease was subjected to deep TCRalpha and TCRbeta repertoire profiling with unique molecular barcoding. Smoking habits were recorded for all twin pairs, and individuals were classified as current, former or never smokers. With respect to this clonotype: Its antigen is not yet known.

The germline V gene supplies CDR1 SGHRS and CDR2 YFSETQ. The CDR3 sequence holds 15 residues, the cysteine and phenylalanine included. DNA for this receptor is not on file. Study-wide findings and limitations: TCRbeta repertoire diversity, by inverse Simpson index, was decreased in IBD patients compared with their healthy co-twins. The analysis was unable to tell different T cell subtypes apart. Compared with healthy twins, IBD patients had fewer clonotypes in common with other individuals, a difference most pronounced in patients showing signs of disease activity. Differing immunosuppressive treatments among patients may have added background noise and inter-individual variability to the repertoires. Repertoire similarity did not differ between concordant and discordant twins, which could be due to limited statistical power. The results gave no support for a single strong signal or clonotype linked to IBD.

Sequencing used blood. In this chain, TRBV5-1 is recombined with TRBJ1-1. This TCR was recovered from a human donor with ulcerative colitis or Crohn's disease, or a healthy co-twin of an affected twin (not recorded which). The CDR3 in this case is CASTYITGGRTEAFF.